This TCR beta chain was retrieved from a study of blood T cell repertoires in COVID-19. In the original workflow: Nucleated cell counts were estimated from reference gene primer amplification. Sequencing used immunoSEQ multiplex PCR; TCRdb keeps in-frame clones, though not all of them. V and J calls and clone size are those listed in that table; D and trimming were worked out from the DNA. The sample lists fewer than 250,000 clones, under 90% occurring once. This clone was seen only a few times. The study drew participants aged 18 to 89 years from some 23 US areas. Cohorts were based on clinical histories the participants reported. Someone with COVID-19 had been met by exposed participants within 2 weeks before study entry. Germline CDR1 SGHVS, CDR2 FQNEAQ. The CDR3 runs 20 residues. Trimming cost V 4 bases and J 4 bases; bases outside gene matches: 22.

The origin of this receptor is a woman in her thirties or forties who had been exposed to COVID-19. The chain carries TRBV7-8 and TRBJ2-5, with 9 bases fitting TRBD2. Sequencing input: PBMCs or T cells enriched from blood (not recorded which). The CDR3 here is CASSSGWLAGPLRGRETQYF. The CDR3 DNA reads TGTGCCAGCAGCTCCGGGTGGCTAGCGGGGCCCCTGCGGGGCAGAGAGACCCAGTACTTC.